Below, 11 T cell receptor beta chains from the same sample are listed, as sequenced in a study of T-cell reconstitution after alpha-beta-depleted transplantation in children. Molecular barcoding with unique molecular identifiers was used for the TCRbeta library. TCRdb redid the calling of the PCR reads with MiXCR, one entry per CDR3 protein. The sample holds approximately 490,000 distinct CDR3 sequences, 9.5% to 15% seen once. This specimen was PBMCs from the stem cell graft donor, taken from the stem cell graft. Receptors originate from a human donor who donated a stem cell graft to a child with combined immunodeficiency.

J is TRBJ2-3 and V is TRBV15; 7 nucleotides agree with TRBD2. The CDR3 runs to 17 residues. CDR1 is LNHNV and CDR2 is YYDKDF in the germline V gene (reference sequence). V trimming: 0 bases; J trimming: 4 bases; junction bases outside the gene matches: 10. In nucleotides, the CDR3 is TGTGCCACCAGCAGAGATTATGGCGGGAGTGGGTCAGATACGCAGTATTTT. Its protein is CATSRDYGGSGSDTQYF.

This clonotype was counted between two and nine times. The chain employs TRBV15 and TRBJ2-7, with 9 positions matching TRBD1. This CDR3 contains 15 residues. CDR1 is LNHNV, CDR2 YYDKDF, per germline (reference sequence). Trimming cost V 5 bases and J 1 base; bases outside gene matches: 6. CDR3 sequence reads: CATSRDRASSYEQYF. The CDR3 nucleotides read TGTGCCACCAGCCGGGACAGGGCGTCTTCCTACGAGCAGTACTTC.

This clonotype appeared a few times. The V call is TRBV28, the J call TRBJ1-2, with 11 bases identical to TRBD1. V lost 9 bases to trimming and J lost 7 bases; unmatched junction nucleotides: 16. This CDR3 has 16 amino acids. Germline values: CDR1 MDHEN, CDR2 SYDVKM. CDR3: CASTRLWTGGIFGYTF. For the CDR3, the DNA is TGTGCCAGTACGAGACTTTGGACAGGGGGCATTTTTGGCTACACCTTC.

The sample holds many counts of this clonotype. The CDR3 loop reads CASSFRDISGNTIYF. CDR3 DNA sequence: TGTGCCAGCAGCTTCCGGGACATCTCTGGAAACACCATATATTTT. The rearrangement links TRBV6-1 to TRBJ1-3, with a possible D match to TRBD1 (6 bases). CDR1 MNHNS and CDR2 SASEGT come from the germline V gene. The V and J ends lost 6 bases and 0 bases respectively, with 12 bases between them. The CDR3 runs to 15 residues.

V is TRBV6-2 or TRBV6-3 and J is TRBJ2-7; no definite D call. Germline CDR1 and CDR2: MNHEY and SVGEGT. V was shortened by 0 bases and J by 0 bases, with 12 bases between the two germline ends. The CDR3 loop spans 16 amino acids. The CDR3 DNA sequence: TGTGCCAGCAGTTACTCGATTGTAGCTAACTCCTACGAGCAGTACTTC. Its protein product is CASSYSIVANSYEQYF.

This clonotype has a count of ten or more. V gene TRBV24-1 combines with J gene TRBJ2-3; D ambiguous. The CDR3 runs 13 residues. Trimming left V 2 bases short and J 8 bases short, with 10 bases between. Germline V CDR1 and CDR2: KGHDR, SFDVKD. CDR3 nucleotide sequence: TGTGCCACCAGTGATTCCACTATGGCTACGCAGTATTTT. This codes for CATSDSTMATQYF.

V is TRBV10-3 and J is TRBJ2-1, with 8 bases identical to TRBD2. This CDR3 spans 14 amino acids. From germline, CDR1 is ENHRY and CDR2 SYGVKD. With V trimmed by 7 bases and J by 5 bases, 7 bases remained unmatched. The CDR3 region is CAITERGRDNEQFF. CDR3 coding DNA: TGTGCCATCACGGAGCGGGGGCGCGACAATGAGCAGTTCTTC.

V usage is TRBV6-2 or TRBV6-3 and J usage is TRBJ2-2, with unresolved D. Trimming took 4 bases from V and 3 from J, leaving 9 bases between them. This CDR3 is 14 amino acids long. Per the germline V gene, CDR1 is MNHEY and CDR2 is SVGEGT. CDR3 in DNA: TGTGCCAGCAGTTTTGTCTTGCACACCGGGGAGCTGTTTTTT. Its translation is CASSFVLHTGELFF.

Many counts were recorded for this clonotype. The genes are TRBV7-2 and TRBJ2-5; D is unresolved. This CDR3 contains 12 residues. From germline, CDR1 is SGHTA and CDR2 FQGNSA. V lost 8 bases and J 3 bases, leaving 10 bases between the germline ends. Written as DNA, the CDR3 is TGTGCCAGCGGTACAGCCGAAGAGACCCAGTACTTC. Residues: CASGTAEETQYF. The variable domain in full, completed from reference TRBV7-2 and TRBJ2-5, reads GAGVSQSPSNKVTEKGKDVELRCDPISGHTALYWYRQSLGQGLEFLIYFQGNSAPDKSGLPSDRFSAERTGGSVSTLTIQRTQQEDSAVYLCASGTAEETQYFGPGTRLLVL.

This clonotype was counted a few times. The genes are TRBV5-1 and TRBJ1-2; 9 bases are shared with TRBD1. The CDR3 contains 13 residues. Per germline, CDR1 SGHRS and CDR2 YFSETQ. The V gene end was trimmed by 3 bases and the J gene end by 5 bases; junction bases not matched to a gene: 2. The CDR3, as DNA: TGCGCCAGCAGCTGGGGGACAGGGTATGGCTACACCTTC. As protein: CASSWGTGYGYTF.

In its sample, this clonotype was seen many times. The rearrangement links TRBV20-1 to TRBJ2-3; 9 bases line up with TRBD1. V lost 1 base, J lost 4 bases, and 6 bases stayed unmatched. CDR1 is DFQATT, CDR2 SNEGSKA, per germline (reference sequence). The CDR3 extends over 15 amino acids. In DNA form, the CDR3 reads TGCAGTGCTAGAGGGGACAGGGACGGCGCAGATACGCAGTATTTT. It encodes CSARGDRDGADTQYF.